This T cell receptor beta chain was observed in a study of OX40 agonist ivuxolimab in advanced cancers. V was shortened by 7 bases and J by 5 bases, with 11 bases between the two germline ends. This CDR3 has 12 residues. Germline-derived CDR1 and CDR2 are SNHLY and FYNNEI. The data were produced by immunoSEQ multiplex PCR, yet TCRdb's version contains in-frame clones alone and is incomplete. The top ten clones hold less than 5% of a sample with 45,000 to 60,000 clones, about 90% of them seen once. This receptor was obtained from an adult with an advanced solid tumor such as melanoma, head and neck, liver or kidney cancer. The chain recombines TRBV2 with TRBJ2-5; D remains unclear. The source was CD4+ or CD8+ T cells sorted from blood, collected in a trial of the OX40 agonist ivuxolimab. CDR3 region: CASTPSRETQYF. Here the CDR3 DNA reads TGTGCCAGCACCCCATCGAGGGAGACCCAGTACTTC.